The present entry profiles one T cell receptor (beta chain) with its context. Sequencing of TCR beta was performed on blood CD8+ T cells and on blood CD4+ T cells. Matched for age and sex, the controls were healthy donors. After extraction with the RNeasy kit, about 0.45 to 1 ug of the RNA was reverse transcribed using random hexamers. Multiplex PCR with immunoSEQ amplified the TCR beta CDR3 across 54 Vbeta and 13 Jbeta. One entry per CDR3 protein, called by TCRdb with MiXCR from the immunoSEQ multiplex PCR reads. The sample lists roughly 200,000 distinct CDR3 sequences, 80% to 95% occurring once. The entry originates in a study of CD8 T cells in Susac syndrome. CDR3 length equals 16 residues.

This receptor was identified in a human donor in good health. Sequences were obtained from CD4+ T cells from PBMCs. The rearrangement uses TRBV21-1 and TRBJ2-3. TRBV21-1 is labeled a pseudogene. The CDR3 DNA is TGTGCCAGCAGCAAAGATCTCCTGATTAGCACAGATACGCAGTATTTT. It yields the protein CASSKDLLISTDTQYF.